A single TCR beta chain is shown here with its context. Sorted-subset replicate PCR reactions contained roughly 190 ng DNA, corresponding to about 30,000 T cell genomes. Sequencing was performed with immunoSEQ multiplex PCR; in TCRdb, only in-frame clones are kept and a portion is missing. This table holds about 2.3 million clones, roughly 92% found once. The sample comes from a study of shared clonotypes between healthy human individuals. Germline loops: CDR1 SGHTA, CDR2 FQGTGA. The CDR3 has 15 amino acids. J lost 4 bases, V lost 2 bases, and 4 bases had no gene match. V gene TRBV7-3 combines with J gene TRBJ2-2, with 7 nucleotides matching TRBD1. Material for sequencing was naive CD4+ T cells from PBMCs. Subset meaning: CD45RA+ positively selected. This TCR came from a man aged 18 to 30 in good health. Some clones in this sample may be carry-over from other donors' samples. CDR3 region: CASSLVAGGTGELFF. CDR3 bases: TGTGCCAGCAGCTTAGTGGCAGGGGGCACCGGGGAGCTGTTTTTT.